These T cell receptor beta chains were read from a single sample in a study of human T cells and chemical hapten exposure. TCRdb reprocessed the RACE reads via MiXCR and lists one record per CDR3 protein. The sample lists 340,000 or so distinct CDR3 sequences, under 8% occurring once. This sample comprised whole blood, obtained in connection with sensitization to the hapten diphenylcyclopropenone (DPC). These receptors were taken from a woman aged 18-29 years with alopecia areata. Some clones in this sample may be carry-over from other donors' samples. CDR3s include the opening cysteine and the closing phenylalanine or tryptophan. A D gene is named only where the DNA matches it firmly. Expanded clones get a size class; other rows say once, few or many, or leave the size out.

d_call,v_call,clone_size,j_call,cdr3_aa,cdr3_nt
.,TRBV7-2,few,TRBJ1-4,CASSLGGMGNEKLFF,TGTGCCAGCAGCTTAGGGGGCATGGGTAATGAAAAACTGTTTTTT
.,TRBV12-3/TRBV12-4,few,TRBJ1-5,CASSQIRGGGNQPQHF,TGTGCCAGCAGCCAAATCCGGGGTGGGGGCAATCAGCCCCAGCATTTT
TRBD1,TRBV27,many,TRBJ1-1,CASSLNTGTGSTEAFF,TGTGCCAGCAGCCTAAACACCGGGACAGGGTCTACTGAAGCTTTCTTT
TRBD1,TRBV25-1,many,TRBJ2-7,CASSDSRGLPYEQYF,TGTGCCAGCAGTGATTCGAGGGGGCTGCCCTACGAGCAGTACTTC
.,TRBV6-2/TRBV6-3,few,TRBJ2-3,CASSYPPGRASTDTQYF,TGTGCCAGCAGTTACCCGCCGGGCAGGGCTAGCACAGATACGCAGTATTTT
.,TRBV4-1,.,TRBJ2-3,CASSQTSWAGTDTQYF,TGCGCCAGCAGCCAAACTAGCTGGGCGGGCACAGATACGCAGTATTTT
.,TRBV6-5,many,TRBJ2-4,CASSPYSAKNIQYF,TGTGCCAGCAGTCCGTATTCAGCCAAAAACATTCAGTACTTC
.,TRBV16,few,TRBJ1-1,CASTSAFEAFF,TGTGCCAGCACCTCCGCCTTTGAAGCTTTCTTT
TRBD1,TRBV20-1,.,TRBJ1-5,CSATAGGIQPQHF,TGCAGTGCAACCGCAGGGGGAATTCAGCCCCAGCATTTT
.,TRBV28,.,TRBJ1-1,CASSLSTGATEAFF,TGTGCCAGCAGTTTATCCACGGGGGCCACTGAAGCTTTCTTT
.,TRBV6-5,few,TRBJ1-5,CATSPGPRRPQHF,TGTGCCACGTCTCCGGGCCCACGCCGGCCCCAGCATTTT
TRBD2,TRBV5-1,few,TRBJ2-1,CASSSRWQGGYNEQFF,TGCGCCAGCAGCTCCCGGTGGCAGGGAGGGTACAATGAGCAGTTCTTC
.,TRBV15,few,TRBJ1-3,CATSFTQGNTIYF,TGTGCCACCAGCTTTACACAGGGAAACACCATATATTTT
.,TRBV6-1,many,TRBJ2-7,CASSEALEGYEQYF,TGTGCCAGCAGTGAAGCGTTGGAGGGCTACGAGCAGTACTTC
.,TRBV6-5,.,TRBJ2-7,CASSYSFGTPKPYEQYF,TGTGCCAGCAGTTACTCGTTCGGGACACCAAAACCCTACGAGCAGTACTTC
TRBD1,TRBV25-1,few,TRBJ2-3,CASSALTGEGTDTQYF,TGTGCCAGCAGTGCCCTGACAGGGGAAGGCACAGATACGCAGTATTTT
.,TRBV20-1,.,TRBJ1-1,CSARTRAPDGGAFF,TGCAGTGCTAGAACACGGGCTCCCGACGGGGGAGCTTTCTTT